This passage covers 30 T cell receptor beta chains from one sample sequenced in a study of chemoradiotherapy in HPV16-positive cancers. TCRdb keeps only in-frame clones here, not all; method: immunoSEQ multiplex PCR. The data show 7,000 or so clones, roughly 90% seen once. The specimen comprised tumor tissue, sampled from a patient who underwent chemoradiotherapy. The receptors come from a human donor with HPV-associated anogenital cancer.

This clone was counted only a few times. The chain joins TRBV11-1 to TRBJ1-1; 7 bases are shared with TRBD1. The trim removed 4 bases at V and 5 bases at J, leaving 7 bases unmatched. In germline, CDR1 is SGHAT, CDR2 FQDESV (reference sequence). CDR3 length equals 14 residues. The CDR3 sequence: CASSSLTGRTEAFF. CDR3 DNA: TGTGCCAGCAGCTCCCTGACAGGGAGGACTGAAGCTTTCTTT.

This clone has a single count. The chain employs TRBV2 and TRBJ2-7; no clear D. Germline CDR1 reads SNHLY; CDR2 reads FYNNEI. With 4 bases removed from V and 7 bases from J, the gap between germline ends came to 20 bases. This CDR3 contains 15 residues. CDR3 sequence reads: CASSGNPDDLREQYF. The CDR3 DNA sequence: TGTGCCAGCAGTGGAAATCCAGATGACTTGCGGGAGCAGTACTTC.

The CDR3 region has the DNA TGTGCCAGCAGGGGACTTCACAATGAGCAGTTCTTC. The encoded protein is CASRGLHNEQFF. V and J are TRBV11-2 and TRBJ2-1; possibly TRBD2 for D (6 bases). Germline CDR1 reads SGHAT; CDR2 reads FQNNGV. The CDR3 runs to 12 residues. The V end was cut by 6 bases, the J end by 5 bases, with 8 bases between.

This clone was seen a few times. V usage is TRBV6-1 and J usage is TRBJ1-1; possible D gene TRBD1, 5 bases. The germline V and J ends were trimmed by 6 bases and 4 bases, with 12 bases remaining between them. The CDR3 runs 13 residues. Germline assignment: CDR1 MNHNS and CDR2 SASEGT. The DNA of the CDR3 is TGTGCCAGCAGGGGACCTGTGGGCACTGAAGCTTTCTTT. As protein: CASRGPVGTEAFF.

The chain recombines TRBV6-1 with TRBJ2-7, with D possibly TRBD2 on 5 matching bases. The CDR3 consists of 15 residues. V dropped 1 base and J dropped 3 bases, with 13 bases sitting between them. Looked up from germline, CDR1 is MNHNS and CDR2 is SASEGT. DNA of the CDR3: TGTGCCAGCAGTGAAGATCTGGATGGAGGCTACGAGCAGTACTTC. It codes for CASSEDLDGGYEQYF.

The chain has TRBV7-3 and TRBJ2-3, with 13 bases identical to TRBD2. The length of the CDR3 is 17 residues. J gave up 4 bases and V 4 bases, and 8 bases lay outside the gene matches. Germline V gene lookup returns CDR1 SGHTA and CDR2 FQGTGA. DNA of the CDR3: TGTGCCAGCAGCTCGGGACTAGCGGGACGGGGCGCAGATACGCAGTATTTT. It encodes CASSSGLAGRGADTQYF.

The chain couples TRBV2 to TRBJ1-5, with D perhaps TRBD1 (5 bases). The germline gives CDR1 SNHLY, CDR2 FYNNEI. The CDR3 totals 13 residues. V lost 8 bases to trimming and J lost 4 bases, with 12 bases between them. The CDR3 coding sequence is TGTGCCAGCGATGGACACCCGAATCAGCCCCAGCATTTT. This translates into CASDGHPNQPQHF.

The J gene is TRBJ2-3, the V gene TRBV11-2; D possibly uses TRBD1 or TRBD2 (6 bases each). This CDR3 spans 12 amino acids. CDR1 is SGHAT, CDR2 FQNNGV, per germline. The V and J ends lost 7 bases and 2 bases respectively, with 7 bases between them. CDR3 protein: CASTGATDTQYF. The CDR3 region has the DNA TGTGCCAGCACGGGGGCCACAGATACGCAGTATTTT.

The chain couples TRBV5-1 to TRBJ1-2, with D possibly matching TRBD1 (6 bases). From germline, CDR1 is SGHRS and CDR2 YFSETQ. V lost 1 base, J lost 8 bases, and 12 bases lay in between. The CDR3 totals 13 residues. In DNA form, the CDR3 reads TGCGCCAGCAGCTTGACCGGGACAAGAGGCTACACCTTC. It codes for CASSLTGTRGYTF.

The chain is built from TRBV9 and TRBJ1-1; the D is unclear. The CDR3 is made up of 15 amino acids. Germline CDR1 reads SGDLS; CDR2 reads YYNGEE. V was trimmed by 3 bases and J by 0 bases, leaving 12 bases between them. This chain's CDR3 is CASSGTTGMNTEAFF. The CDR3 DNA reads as TGTGCCAGCAGCGGGACGACGGGGATGAACACTGAAGCTTTCTTT.

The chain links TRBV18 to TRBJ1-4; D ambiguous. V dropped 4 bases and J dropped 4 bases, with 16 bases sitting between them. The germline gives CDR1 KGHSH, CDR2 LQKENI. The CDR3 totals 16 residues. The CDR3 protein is CASSLMPVGVNEKLFF. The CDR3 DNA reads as TGTGCCAGCTCACTTATGCCGGTCGGGGTTAATGAAAAACTGTTTTTT.

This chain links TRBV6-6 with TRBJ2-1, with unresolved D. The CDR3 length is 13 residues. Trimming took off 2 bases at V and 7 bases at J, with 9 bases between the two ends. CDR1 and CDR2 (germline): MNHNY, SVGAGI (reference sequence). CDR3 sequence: CASSYTRSNEQFF. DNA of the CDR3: TGTGCCAGCAGTTACACGAGGAGTAATGAGCAGTTCTTC.

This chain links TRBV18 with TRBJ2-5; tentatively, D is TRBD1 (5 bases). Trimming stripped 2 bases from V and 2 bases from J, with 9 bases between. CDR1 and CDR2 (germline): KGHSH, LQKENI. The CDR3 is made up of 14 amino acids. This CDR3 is CASSPDRQQETQYF. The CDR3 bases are TGTGCCAGCTCACCAGACAGACAACAAGAGACCCAGTACTTC.

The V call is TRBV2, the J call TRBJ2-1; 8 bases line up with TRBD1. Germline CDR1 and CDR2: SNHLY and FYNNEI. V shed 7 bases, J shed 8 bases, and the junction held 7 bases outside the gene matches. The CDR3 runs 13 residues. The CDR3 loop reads CASNTQGVYEQFF. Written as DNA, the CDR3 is TGTGCCAGCAATACACAGGGGGTCTATGAGCAGTTCTTC.

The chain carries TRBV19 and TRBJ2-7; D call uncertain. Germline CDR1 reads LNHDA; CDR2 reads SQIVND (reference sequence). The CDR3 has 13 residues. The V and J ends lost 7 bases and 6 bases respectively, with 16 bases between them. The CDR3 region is CASKKPDGREQYF. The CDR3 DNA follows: TGTGCCAGTAAAAAACCCGACGGACGCGAGCAGTACTTC.

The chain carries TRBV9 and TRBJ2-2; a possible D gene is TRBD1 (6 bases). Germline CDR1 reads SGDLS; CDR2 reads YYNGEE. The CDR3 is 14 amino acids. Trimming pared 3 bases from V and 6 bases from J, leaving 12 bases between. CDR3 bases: TGTGCCAGCAGCGCAGACTGGACAGCCGGGGAGCTGTTTTTT. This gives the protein CASSADWTAGELFF.

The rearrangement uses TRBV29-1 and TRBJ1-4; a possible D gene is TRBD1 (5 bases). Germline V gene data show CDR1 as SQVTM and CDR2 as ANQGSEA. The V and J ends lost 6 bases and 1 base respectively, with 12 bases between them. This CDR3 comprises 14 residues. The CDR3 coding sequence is TGCAGCGTGGGGAGGGACGGAACTAATGAAAAACTGTTTTTT. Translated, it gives CSVGRDGTNEKLFF.

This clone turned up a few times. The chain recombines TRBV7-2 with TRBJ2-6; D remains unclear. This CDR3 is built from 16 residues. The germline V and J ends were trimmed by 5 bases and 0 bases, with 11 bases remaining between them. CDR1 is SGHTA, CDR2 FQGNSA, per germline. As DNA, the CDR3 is TGTGCCAGCAGCCCGATTTTTGACTCTGGGGCCAACGTCCTGACTTTC. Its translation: CASSPIFDSGANVLTF.

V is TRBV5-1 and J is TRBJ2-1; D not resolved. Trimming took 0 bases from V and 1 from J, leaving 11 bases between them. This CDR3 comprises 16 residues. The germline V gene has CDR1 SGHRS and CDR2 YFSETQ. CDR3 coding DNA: TGCGCCAGCAGCTTGGTGGGTATTGCATCCTACAATGAGCAGTTCTTC. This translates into CASSLVGIASYNEQFF.

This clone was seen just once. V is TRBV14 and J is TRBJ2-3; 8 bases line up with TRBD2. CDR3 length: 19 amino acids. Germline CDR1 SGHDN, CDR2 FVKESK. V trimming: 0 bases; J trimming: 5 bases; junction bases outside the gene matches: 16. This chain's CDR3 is CASSQDSGIAGIFGDTQYF. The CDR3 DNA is TGTGCCAGCAGCCAAGATAGCGGAATAGCGGGAATATTTGGAGATACGCAGTATTTT.

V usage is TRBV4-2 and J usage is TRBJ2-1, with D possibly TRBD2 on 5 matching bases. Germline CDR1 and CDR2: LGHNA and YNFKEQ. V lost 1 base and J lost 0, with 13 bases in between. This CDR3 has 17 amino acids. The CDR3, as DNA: TGTGCCAGCAGCCAAGCTGTGCGGGTGAGCTCCTACAATGAGCAGTTCTTC. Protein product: CASSQAVRVSSYNEQFF.

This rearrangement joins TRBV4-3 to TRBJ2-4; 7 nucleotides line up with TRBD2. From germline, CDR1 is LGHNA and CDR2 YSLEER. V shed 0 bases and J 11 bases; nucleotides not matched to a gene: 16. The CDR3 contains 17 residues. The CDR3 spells CASSQDGPAGEGSVQYF. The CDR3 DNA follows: TGCGCCAGCAGCCAAGATGGACCGGCGGGGGAAGGTTCGGTTCAGTACTTC.

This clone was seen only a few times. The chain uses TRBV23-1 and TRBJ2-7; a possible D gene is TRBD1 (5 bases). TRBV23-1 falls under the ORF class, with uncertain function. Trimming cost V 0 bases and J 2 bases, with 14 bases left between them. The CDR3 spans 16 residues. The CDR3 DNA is TGCGCCAGCAGTCAATCCGGAGTAGGGGCTCCCTACGAGCAGTACTTC. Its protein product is CASSQSGVGAPYEQYF.

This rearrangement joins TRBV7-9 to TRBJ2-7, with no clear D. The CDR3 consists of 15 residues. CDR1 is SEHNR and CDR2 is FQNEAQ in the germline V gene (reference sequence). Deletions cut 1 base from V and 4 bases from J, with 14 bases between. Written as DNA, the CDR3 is TGTGCCAGCAGCTTAGGAGAGGCCCCGCGGTACGAGCAGTACTTC. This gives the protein CASSLGEAPRYEQYF.

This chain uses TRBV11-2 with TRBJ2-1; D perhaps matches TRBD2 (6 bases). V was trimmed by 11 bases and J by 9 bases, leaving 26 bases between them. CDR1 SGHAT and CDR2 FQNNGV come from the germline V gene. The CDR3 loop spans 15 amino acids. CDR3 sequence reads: CADQEQAGTGFEQFF. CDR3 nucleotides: TGTGCCGATCAGGAGCAGGCGGGGACGGGATTTGAGCAGTTCTTC.

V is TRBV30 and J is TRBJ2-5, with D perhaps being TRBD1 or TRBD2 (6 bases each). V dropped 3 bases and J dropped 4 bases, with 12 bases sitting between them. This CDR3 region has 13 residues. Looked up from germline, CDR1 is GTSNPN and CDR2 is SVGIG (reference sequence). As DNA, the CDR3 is TGTGCCTGGAGGGGGGGCGATTTAGAGACCCAGTACTTC. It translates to CAWRGGDLETQYF.

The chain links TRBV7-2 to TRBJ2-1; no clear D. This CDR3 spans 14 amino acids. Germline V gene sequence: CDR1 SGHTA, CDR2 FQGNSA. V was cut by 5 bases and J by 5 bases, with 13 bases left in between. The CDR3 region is CASSPFPVNNEQFF. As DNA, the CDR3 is TGTGCCAGCAGCCCTTTTCCCGTTAACAATGAGCAGTTCTTC.

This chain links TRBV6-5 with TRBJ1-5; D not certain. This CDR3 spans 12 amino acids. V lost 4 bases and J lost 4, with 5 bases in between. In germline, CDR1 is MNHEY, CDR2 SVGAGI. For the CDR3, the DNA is TGTGCCAGCAGTTCGGGGAATCAGCCCCAGCATTTT. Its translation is CASSSGNQPQHF.

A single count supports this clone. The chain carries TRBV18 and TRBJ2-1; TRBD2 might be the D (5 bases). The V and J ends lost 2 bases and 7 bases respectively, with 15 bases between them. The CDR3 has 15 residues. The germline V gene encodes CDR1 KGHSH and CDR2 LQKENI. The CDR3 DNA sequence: TGTGCCAGCTCACCAAGATGGACTTCGGCGAATGAGCAGTTCTTC. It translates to CASSPRWTSANEQFF.

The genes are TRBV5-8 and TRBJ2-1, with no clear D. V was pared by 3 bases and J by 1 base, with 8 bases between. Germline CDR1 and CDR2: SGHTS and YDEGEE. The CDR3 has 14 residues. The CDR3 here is CASSYPDSYNEQFF. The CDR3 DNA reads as TGTGCCAGCAGCTACCCGGATTCCTACAATGAGCAGTTCTTC.